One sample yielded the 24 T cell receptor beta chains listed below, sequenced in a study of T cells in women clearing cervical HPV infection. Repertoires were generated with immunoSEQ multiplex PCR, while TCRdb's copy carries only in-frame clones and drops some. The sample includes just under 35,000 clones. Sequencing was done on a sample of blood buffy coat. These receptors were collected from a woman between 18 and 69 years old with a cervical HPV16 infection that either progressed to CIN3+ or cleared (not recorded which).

CDR3 sequence reads: CASSLASRRETQYF. The CDR3 DNA, read in part, is TGTGCCAGCAGCTTAGCGTCCCGGCGGGAGACC. This sequence joins TRBV7-8 and TRBJ2-5; D gene ambiguous. The DNA ends 3 residues before the CDR3 does, and the rest of the CDR3 is filled in from the germline J gene. This CDR3 is 14 amino acids long. Deletions cut 0 bases from V and 5 bases from J, with 10 bases between. CDR1 and CDR2 (germline): SGHVS, FQNEAQ.

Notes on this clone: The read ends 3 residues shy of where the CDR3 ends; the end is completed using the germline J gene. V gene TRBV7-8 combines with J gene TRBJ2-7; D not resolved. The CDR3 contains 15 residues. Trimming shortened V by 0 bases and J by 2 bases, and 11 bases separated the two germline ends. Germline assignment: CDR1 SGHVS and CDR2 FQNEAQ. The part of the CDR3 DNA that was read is TGTGCCAGCAGCTTAGCACAAGACATCGCCTACGAG. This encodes CASSLAQDIAYE. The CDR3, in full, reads CASSLAQDIAYEQYF. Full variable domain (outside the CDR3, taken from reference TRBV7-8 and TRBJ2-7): GAGVSQSPRYKVAKRGQDVALRCDPISGHVSLFWYQQALGQGPEFLTYFQNEAQLDKSGLPSDRFFAERPEGSVSTLKIQRTQQEDSAVYLCASSLAQDIAYEQYFGPGTRLTVT.

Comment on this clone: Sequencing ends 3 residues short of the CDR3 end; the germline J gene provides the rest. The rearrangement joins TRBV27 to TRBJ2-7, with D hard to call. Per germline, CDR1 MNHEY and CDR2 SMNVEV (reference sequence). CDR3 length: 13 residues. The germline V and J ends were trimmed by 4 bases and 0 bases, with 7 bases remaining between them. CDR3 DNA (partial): TGTGCCAGCAGTTACACGAGCTCCTACGAG. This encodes CASSYTSSYE. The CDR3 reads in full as CASSYTSSYEQYF.

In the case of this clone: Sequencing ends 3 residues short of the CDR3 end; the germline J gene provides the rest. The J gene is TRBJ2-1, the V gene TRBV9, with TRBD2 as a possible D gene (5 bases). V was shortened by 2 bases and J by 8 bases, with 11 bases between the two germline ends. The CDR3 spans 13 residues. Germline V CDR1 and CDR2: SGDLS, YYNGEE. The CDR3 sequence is CASSVQADDEQFF. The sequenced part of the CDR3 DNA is TGTGCCAGCAGCGTCCAAGCGGACGATGAG.

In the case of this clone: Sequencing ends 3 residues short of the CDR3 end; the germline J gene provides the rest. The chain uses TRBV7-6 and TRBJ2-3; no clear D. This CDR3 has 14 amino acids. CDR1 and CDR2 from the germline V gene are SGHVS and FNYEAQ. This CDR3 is CASTLGFEGETQYF. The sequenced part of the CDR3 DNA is TGTGCCAGCACCTTGGGCTTTGAAGGAGAGACG.

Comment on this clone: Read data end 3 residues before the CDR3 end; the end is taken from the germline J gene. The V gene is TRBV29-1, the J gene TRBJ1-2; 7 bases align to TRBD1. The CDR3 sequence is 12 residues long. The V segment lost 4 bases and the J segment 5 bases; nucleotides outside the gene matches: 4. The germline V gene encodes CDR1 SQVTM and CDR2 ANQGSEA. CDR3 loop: CSVGQGVYGYTF. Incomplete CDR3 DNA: TGCAGCGTTGGGCAGGGGGTTTATGGC.

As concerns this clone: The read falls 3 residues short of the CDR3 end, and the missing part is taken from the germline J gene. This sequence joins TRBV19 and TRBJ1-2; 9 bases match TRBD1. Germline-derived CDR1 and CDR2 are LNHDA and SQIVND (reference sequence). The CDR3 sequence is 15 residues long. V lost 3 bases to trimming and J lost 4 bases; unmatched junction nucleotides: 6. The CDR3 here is CASSMTGGIGYGYTF. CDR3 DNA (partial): TGTGCCAGTAGTATGACAGGGGGAATCGGCTATGGC.

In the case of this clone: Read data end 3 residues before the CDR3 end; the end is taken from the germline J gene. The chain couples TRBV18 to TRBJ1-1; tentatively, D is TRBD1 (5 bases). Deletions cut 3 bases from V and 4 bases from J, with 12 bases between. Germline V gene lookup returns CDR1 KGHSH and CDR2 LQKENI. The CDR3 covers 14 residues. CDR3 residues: CASSPIGVSTEAFF. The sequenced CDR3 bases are TGTGCCAGCTCACCGATAGGGGTGAGCACTGAA.

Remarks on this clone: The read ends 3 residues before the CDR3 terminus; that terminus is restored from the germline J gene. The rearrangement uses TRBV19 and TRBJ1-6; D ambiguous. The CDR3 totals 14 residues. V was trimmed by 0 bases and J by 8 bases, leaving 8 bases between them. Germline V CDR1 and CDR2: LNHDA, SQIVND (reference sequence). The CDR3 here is CASSIDGQDSPLHF. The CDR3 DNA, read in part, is TGTGCCAGTAGTATAGATGGTCAGGATTCACCC. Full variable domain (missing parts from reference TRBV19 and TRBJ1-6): DGGITQSPKYLFRKEGQNVTLSCEQNLNHDAMYWYRQDPGQGLRLIYYSQIVNDFQKGDIAEGYSVSREKKESFPLTVTSAQKNPTAFYLCASSIDGQDSPLHFGNGTRLTVT.

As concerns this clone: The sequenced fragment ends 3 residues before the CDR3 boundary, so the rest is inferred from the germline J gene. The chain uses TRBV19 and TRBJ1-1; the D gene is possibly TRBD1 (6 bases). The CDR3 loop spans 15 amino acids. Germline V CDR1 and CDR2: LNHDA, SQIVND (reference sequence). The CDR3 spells CASSESGRGRETAFF. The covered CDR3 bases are TGTGCCAGTAGTGAGTCCGGCAGGGGAAGGGAGACA.

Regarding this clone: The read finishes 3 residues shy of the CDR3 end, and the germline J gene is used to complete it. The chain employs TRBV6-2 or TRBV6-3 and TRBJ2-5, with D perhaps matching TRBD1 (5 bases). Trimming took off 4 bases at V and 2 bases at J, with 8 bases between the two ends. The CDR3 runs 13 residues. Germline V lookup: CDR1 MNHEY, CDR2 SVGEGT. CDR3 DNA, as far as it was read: TGTGCCAGCAGTTCACAGGAGCAAGAGACC. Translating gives CASSSQEQET. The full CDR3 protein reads CASSSQEQETQYF.

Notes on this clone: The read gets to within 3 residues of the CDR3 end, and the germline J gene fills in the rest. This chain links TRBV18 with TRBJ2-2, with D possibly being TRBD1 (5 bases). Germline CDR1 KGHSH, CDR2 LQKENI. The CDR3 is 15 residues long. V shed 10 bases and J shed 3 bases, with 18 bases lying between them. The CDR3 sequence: CATSIRQGDTGELFF. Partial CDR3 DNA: TGTGCCACCTCCATCCGGCAGGGTGACACCGGGGAG.

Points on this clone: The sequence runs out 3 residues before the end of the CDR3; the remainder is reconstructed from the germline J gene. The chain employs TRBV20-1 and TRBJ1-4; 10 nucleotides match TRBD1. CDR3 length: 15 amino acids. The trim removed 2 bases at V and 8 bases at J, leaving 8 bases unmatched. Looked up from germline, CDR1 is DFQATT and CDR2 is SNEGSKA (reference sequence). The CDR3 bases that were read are TGCAGTGCTAGAACAACCGGGACAGGGGACGAAAAA. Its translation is CSARTTGTGDEK. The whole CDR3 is CSARTTGTGDEKLFF.

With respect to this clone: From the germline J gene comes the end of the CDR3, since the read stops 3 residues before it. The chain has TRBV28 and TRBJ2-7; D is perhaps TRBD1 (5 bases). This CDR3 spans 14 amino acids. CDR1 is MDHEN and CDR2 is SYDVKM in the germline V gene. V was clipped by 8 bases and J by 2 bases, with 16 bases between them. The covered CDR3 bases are TGTGCCAGCGCTCAGGGATCGCCGCCCTACGAG. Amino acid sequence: CASAQGSPPYE. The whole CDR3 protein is CASAQGSPPYEQYF. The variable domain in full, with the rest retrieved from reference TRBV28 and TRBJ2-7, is DVKVTQSSRYLVKRTGEKVFLECVQDMDHENMFWYRQDPGLGLRLIYFSYDVKMKEKGDIPEGYSVSREKKERFSLILESASTNQTSMYLCASAQGSPPYEQYFGPGTRLTVT.

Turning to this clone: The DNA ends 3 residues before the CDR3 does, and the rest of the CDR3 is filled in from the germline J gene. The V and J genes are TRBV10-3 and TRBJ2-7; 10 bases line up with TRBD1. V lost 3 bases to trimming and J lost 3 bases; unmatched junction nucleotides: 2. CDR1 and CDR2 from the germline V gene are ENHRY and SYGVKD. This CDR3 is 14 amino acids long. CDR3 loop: CAISEGTGVYEQYF. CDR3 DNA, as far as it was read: TGTGCCATCAGTGAAGGGACAGGGGTCTACGAG.

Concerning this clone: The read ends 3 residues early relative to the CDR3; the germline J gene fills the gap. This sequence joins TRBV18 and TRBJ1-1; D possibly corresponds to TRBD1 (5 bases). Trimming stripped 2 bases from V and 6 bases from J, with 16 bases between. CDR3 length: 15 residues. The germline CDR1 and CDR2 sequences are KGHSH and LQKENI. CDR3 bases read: TGTGCCAGCTCACCAACCGTACAGGATGGGGCTGAA. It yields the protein CASSPTVQDGAE. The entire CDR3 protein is CASSPTVQDGAEAFF. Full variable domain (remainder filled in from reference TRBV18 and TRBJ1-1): NAGVMQNPRHLVRRRGQEARLRCSPMKGHSHVYWYRQLPEEGLKFMVYLQKENIIDESGMPKERFSAEFPKEGPSILRIQQVVRGDSAAYFCASSPTVQDGAEAFFGQGTRLTVV.

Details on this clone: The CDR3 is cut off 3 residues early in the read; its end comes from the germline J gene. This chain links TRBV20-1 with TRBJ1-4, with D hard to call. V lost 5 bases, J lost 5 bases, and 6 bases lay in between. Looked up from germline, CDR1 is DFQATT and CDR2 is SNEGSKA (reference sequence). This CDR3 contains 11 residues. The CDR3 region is CSAGMNEKLFF. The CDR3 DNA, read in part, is TGCAGTGCTGGCATGAATGAAAAA.

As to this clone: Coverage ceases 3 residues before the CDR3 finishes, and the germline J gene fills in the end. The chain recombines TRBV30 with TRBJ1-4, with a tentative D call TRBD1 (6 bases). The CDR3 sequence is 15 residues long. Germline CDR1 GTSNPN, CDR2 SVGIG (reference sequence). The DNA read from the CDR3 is TGTGCCTGGAAACACAGGGTCCGCTATAATTCACCA. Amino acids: CAWKHRVRYNSP. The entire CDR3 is CAWKHRVRYNSPLFF. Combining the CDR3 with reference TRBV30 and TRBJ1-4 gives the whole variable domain SQTIHQWPATLVQPVGSPLSLECTVEGTSNPNLYWYRQAAGRGLQLLFYSVGIGQISSEVPQNLSASRPQDRQFILSSKKLLLSDSGFYLCAWKHRVRYNSPLFFGSGTQLSVL.

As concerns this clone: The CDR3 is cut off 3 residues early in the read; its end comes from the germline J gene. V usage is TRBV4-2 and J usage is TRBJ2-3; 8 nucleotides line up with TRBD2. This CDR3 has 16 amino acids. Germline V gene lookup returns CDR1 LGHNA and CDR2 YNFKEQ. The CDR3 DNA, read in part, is TGTGCCAGCAGCCAAGATGGGACTAGGGGTGGAGAGACG. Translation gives CASSQDGTRGGET. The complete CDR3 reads CASSQDGTRGGETQYF.

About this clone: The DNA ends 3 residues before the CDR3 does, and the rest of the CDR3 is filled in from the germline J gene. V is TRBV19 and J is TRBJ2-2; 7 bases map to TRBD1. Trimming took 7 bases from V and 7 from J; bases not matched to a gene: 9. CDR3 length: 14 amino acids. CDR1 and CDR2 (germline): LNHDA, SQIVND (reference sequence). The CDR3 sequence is CASTKQGSGGELFF. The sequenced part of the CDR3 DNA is TGTGCCAGTACTAAACAGGGGTCCGGCGGGGAG.

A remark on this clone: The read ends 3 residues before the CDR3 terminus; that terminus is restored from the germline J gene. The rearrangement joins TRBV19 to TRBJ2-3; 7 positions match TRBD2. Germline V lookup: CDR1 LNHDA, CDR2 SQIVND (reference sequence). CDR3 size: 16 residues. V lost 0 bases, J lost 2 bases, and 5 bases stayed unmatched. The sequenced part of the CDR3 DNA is TGTGCCAGTAGTATAGATTCGCTAGCGGCCACAGATACG. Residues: CASSIDSLAATDT. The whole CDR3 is CASSIDSLAATDTQYF.

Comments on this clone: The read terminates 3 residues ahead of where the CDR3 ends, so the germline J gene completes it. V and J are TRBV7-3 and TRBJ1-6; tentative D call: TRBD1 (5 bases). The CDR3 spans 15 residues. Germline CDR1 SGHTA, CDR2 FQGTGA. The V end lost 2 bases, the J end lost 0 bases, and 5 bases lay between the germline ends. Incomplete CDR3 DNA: TGTGCCAGCAGCTTAGACAGCTCCTATAATTCACCC. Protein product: CASSLDSSYNSP. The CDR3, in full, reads CASSLDSSYNSPLHF.

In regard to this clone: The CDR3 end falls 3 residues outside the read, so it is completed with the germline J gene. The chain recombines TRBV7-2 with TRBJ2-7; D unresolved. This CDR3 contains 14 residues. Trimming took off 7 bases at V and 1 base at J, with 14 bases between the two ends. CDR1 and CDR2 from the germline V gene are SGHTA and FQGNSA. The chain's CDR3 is CASNVQFPSYEQYF. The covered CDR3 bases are TGTGCCAGCAACGTGCAGTTCCCATCCTACGAG.

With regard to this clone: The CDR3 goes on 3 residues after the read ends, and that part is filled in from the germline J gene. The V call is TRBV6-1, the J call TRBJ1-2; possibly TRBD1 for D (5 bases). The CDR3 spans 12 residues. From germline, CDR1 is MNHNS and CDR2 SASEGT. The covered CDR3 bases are TGTGCCAGCAGTGAGCCGCGGGGGAGC. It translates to CASSEPRGS. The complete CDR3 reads CASSEPRGSYTF.